Sequencing of this T cell receptor beta chain was carried out in a study of shared clonotypes between healthy human individuals. As for the study in general: Three CD4 naive, three CD4 memory, two CD8 naive and one CD8 memory plate were used per donor. General observations from the study: Four donors shared around 5% of their naive CD4 clonotypes.

Each CD8 memory set brought CD45RO+ cells together with CCR7-negative CD45RA+ TemRA cells. The V gene's germline CDR1 is SQVTM and CDR2 ANQGSEA. This CDR3 has 12 amino acids. V lost 5 bases, J lost 5 bases, and 12 bases lay in between. Source study methods: Filtering of immunoSEQ junctional sequences could not match full-length read filtering. The repertoire was sequenced with immunoSEQ multiplex PCR; TCRdb's copy has only in-frame clones and lacks some. V and J calls plus clone size are reproduced from that table; the DNA served to infer D and trimming. The repertoire holds about 110,000 clones, 68% seen once, with roughly 22% in the top ten. On this clone: Its antigen is currently unknown.

Source material: memory CD8+ T cells sorted from blood. This sample's subset: CD45RO+ cells pooled with CCR7-negative TemRA cells. The chain couples TRBV29-1 to TRBJ2-5; tentative D call: TRBD1 (5 bases). The receptor was isolated from a woman aged 25 to 45 in good health. The CDR3 DNA is TGCAGCGTTCAGGGTAGTTCGGAGACCCAGTACTTC. Protein product: CSVQGSSETQYF.